Only one count was recorded for the clone carrying this T cell receptor beta chain. This specimen belongs to a study of blood T cell repertoires in COVID-19. Background on the study: Samples came from the United States, Italy and Spain, spanning acute and convalescent COVID-19. Sample material is recorded as cDNA or gDNA derived from T cells, B-cell-depleted T cells, or PBMCs.

J lost 4 bases, V lost 6 bases, and 8 bases had no gene match. CDR3 length: 14 amino acids. Germline lookup yields CDR1 MNHEY and CDR2 SVGEGT. How the authors handled the data: Reference gene primer amplification yielded estimated nucleated cell counts. The data were produced by immunoSEQ multiplex PCR, yet TCRdb's version contains in-frame clones alone and is incomplete. V, J and clone size were drawn from that table, and D and trimming were deduced from the DNA. The table records around 95,000 clones, 81% of them present only once. Sequencing used peripheral blood. This sequence originates from a woman older than 75 with acute or convalescent COVID-19. The V call is TRBV6-2 or TRBV6-3, the J call TRBJ1-2, with TRBD1 matching 7 bases. Here the CDR3 reads CASSREQGSYGYTF. CDR3 DNA: TGTGCCAGCAGCCGTGAACAGGGGAGCTATGGCTACACCTTC.